These T cell receptor beta chains were read from a single sample in a study of T-cell memory formation after mild COVID-19. TCRdb ran MiXCR on the 5' RACE reads and lists one entry per CDR3 protein. This table has about 190,000 distinct CDR3 sequences, about a sixth appearing once. The sample was PBMCs or a T cell subset sorted from them (not recorded which). The receptors here all came from an adult woman who had mild COVID-19 (a few samples of this study predate the infection). Cell type and time point are not known. The conserved cysteine and the conserved F or W are not part of the CDR3 here. A D gene is named only where the DNA matches it firmly.

>TRBV6-1|TRBJ1-5|-
ASRVRTWGNQPQH
>TRBV15|TRBJ1-5|TRBD1
ATRNTGQGPRGNQPQH
>TRBV20-1|TRBJ1-5|TRBD1
SASRQGSNQPQH
>TRBV5-6|TRBJ1-2|-
ASSRDRAGYT
>TRBV20-1|TRBJ2-7|TRBD2
SARDLRAGDDEQY
>TRBV24-1|TRBJ2-1|TRBD2
ATSAGRLALGGNNEQF
>TRBV5-1|TRBJ2-1|TRBD2
ASSLELAAGANEQF
>TRBV7-2|TRBJ2-1|-
ASSPRSGEQF
>TRBV12-3/TRBV12-4|TRBJ2-5|TRBD1
ASRSGTAYQETQY
>TRBV7-2|TRBJ2-1|-
ASSPKPGQKYNEQF
>TRBV6-5|TRBJ1-2|-
ASSYETGRGYGYT
>TRBV2|TRBJ2-1|-
ASRIQGIANNEQF
>TRBV20-1|TRBJ2-7|-
SARVQGRFGEQY
>TRBV4-2|TRBJ2-1|-
ASSQRDGDSNEQF
>TRBV6-5|TRBJ2-3|-
ASSEIAGDTQY
>TRBV2|TRBJ2-3|-
ASRLLATSTDTQY
>TRBV12-3/TRBV12-4|TRBJ1-5|-
ASSTGHRYSNQPQH
>TRBV7-7|TRBJ2-5|TRBD2
ASSLAGGPETQY
>TRBV2|TRBJ1-2|-
ASSLTDYYGYT
>TRBV5-4|TRBJ2-3|TRBD1
ASSHPGQGGKDTQY
>TRBV12-3/TRBV12-4|TRBJ1-1|-
ASSSPYTEAF
>TRBV18|TRBJ1-1|-
ASSPGTENTEAF
>TRBV20-1|TRBJ2-1|-
SATRESSYNEQF
>TRBV20-1|TRBJ2-5|-
SGLLKTQY
>TRBV7-3|TRBJ2-5|-
ASSRTGGASETQY
>TRBV5-1|TRBJ1-1|-
ASSLEGAGDF
>TRBV25-1|TRBJ2-5|-
ASSSDLPGETQY
>TRBV9|TRBJ2-7|-
ASSVGGTAVFYEQY
>TRBV7-3|TRBJ1-6|-
ASSLRGRTLGNSPLH
>TRBV10-3|TRBJ2-3|TRBD1
AISDKGAPTFGTQY
>TRBV5-1|TRBJ2-2|TRBD1
ASSERTGWTGELF
>TRBV4-3|TRBJ1-3|-
ASSQDGQGDSTIY
>TRBV5-6|TRBJ2-4|-
ASSLGRQGQNIQY
>TRBV10-1|TRBJ2-7|-
ASREPSLVGHEQY
>TRBV5-1|TRBJ2-3|-
ASSLRAPTDTQY
>TRBV25-1|TRBJ2-5|TRBD2
ASSGDSGGEETQY
>TRBV12-3/TRBV12-4|TRBJ1-1|-
ASSFIVDTEAF
>TRBV7-9|TRBJ1-2|-
ASSTTYDGYT
>TRBV12-3/TRBV12-4|TRBJ1-2|TRBD1
ASSSDRGSANYGYT
>TRBV12-3/TRBV12-4|TRBJ1-2|TRBD1
ASSFYGTGDGYT
>TRBV6-2/TRBV6-3|TRBJ2-1|TRBD1
ASSQHPGQTPYNEQF
>TRBV6-5|TRBJ2-1|TRBD2
ASRRTSYPNEQF